This passage covers 23 T cell receptor beta chains from one sample sequenced in a study of CD8+ T cells in alopecia areata. cDNA prepared by RNA extraction and subsequent reverse transcription served as the template for sequencing. TCRdb's copy holds only in-frame clones and misses some; the assay was immunoSEQ multiplex PCR. The sample has about 120,000 clones, approximately 58% seen once. The specimen sequenced was CD4+ T cells sorted from blood. The receptors originated from a human donor in good health.

This chain connects TRBV5-1 to TRBJ2-5, with 9 bases lining up with TRBD2. CDR1 and CDR2 from the germline V gene are SGHRS and YFSETQ. Trimming at V came to 4 bases and at J to 1 base, leaving 8 bases not matched to a gene. The CDR3 totals 16 residues. CDR3 sequence (DNA): TGCGCCAGCAGCCCCTCGGGCGGGGGGGTCCAAGAGACCCAGTACTTC. Protein product: CASSPSGGGVQETQYF.

The rearrangement links TRBV6-5 to TRBJ2-3; the D is unclear. Trimming took 6 bases from V and 9 from J, leaving 13 bases between them. CDR1 is MNHEY, CDR2 SVGAGI, per germline. The CDR3 consists of 12 residues. The CDR3 is CASSTVGRTQYF. CDR3 DNA: TGTGCCAGCAGCACCGTCGGGCGGACGCAGTATTTT.

The chain carries TRBV2 and TRBJ2-1; perhaps TRBD2 as D (6 bases). Germline CDR1 SNHLY, CDR2 FYNNEI. The CDR3 loop spans 13 amino acids. With 6 bases removed from V and 12 bases from J, the gap between germline ends came to 18 bases. The CDR3 DNA is TGTGCCAGCAGCCGTGGGGGGTCCAGTAGGCAGTTCTTC. As protein: CASSRGGSSRQFF.

This clone was recorded a few times. Other DNA sequences in this sample translate to the same CDR3. The chain carries TRBV29-1 and TRBJ1-1; 7 bases align to TRBD1. Losses at the gene ends were 4 bases for V and 4 bases for J; bases not matched to a gene: 3. Germline CDR1 and CDR2: SQVTM and ANQGSEA. This CDR3 is built from 12 residues. This chain's CDR3 is CSVGQGGTEAFF. The CDR3 region has the DNA TGCAGCGTTGGGCAGGGGGGCACTGAAGCTTTCTTT.

The V and J genes are TRBV5-1 and TRBJ1-1; D not certain. V was shortened by 3 bases and J by 0 bases, with 9 bases between the two germline ends. Looked up from germline, CDR1 is SGHRS and CDR2 is YFSETQ. This CDR3 is built from 14 residues. DNA for the CDR3: TGCGCCAGCAGCTGGACTCAGATGAACACTGAAGCTTTCTTT. Protein product: CASSWTQMNTEAFF. Full variable domain (rest looked up from reference TRBV5-1 and TRBJ1-1): KAGVTQTPRYLIKTRGQQVTLSCSPISGHRSVSWYQQTPGQGLQFLFEYFSETQRNKGNFPGRFSGRQFSNSRSEMNVSTLELGDSALYLCASSWTQMNTEAFFGQGTRLTVV.

V gene TRBV18 combines with J gene TRBJ1-5; the match to TRBD1 covers 7 bases. Germline assignment: CDR1 KGHSH and CDR2 LQKENI. V was clipped by 3 bases and J by 3 bases; unmatched bases: 5. CDR3 length: 15 residues. The chain's CDR3 is CASSPRTGDNQPQHF. Written as DNA, the CDR3 is TGTGCCAGCTCACCTCGCACAGGGGACAATCAGCCCCAGCATTTT.

The CDR3 DNA reads TGTGCCAGCTCACCGACGACAGTGGAGGCTGAAGCTTTCTTT. It encodes CASSPTTVEAEAFF. The gene calls are TRBV18 and TRBJ1-1; a possible D gene is TRBD1 (5 bases). This CDR3 comprises 14 residues. V was shortened by 3 bases and J by 6 bases, with 14 bases between the two germline ends. The germline gives CDR1 KGHSH, CDR2 LQKENI.

The chain links TRBV27 to TRBJ2-6; TRBD1 agrees at 7 bases. This CDR3 region has 15 residues. The germline gives CDR1 MNHEY, CDR2 SMNVEV (reference sequence). With 4 bases clipped from V and 2 bases from J, the junction kept 2 bases outside the gene matches. This CDR3 reads CASSSQGAGANVLTF. The CDR3 nucleotides read TGTGCCAGCAGTTCGCAGGGGGCTGGGGCCAACGTCCTGACTTTC.

V is TRBV7-2 and J is TRBJ2-5; 9 bases are shared with TRBD2. The CDR3 length is 18 residues. V was pared by 1 base and J by 4 bases, with 13 bases of the junction left unmatched. Germline CDR1 SGHTA, CDR2 FQGNSA. Here the CDR3 reads CASSLGVGASGVGETQYF. CDR3 in DNA: TGTGCCAGCAGCTTAGGTGTAGGGGCTAGCGGGGTGGGAGAGACCCAGTACTTC.

This chain links TRBV9 with TRBJ2-3, with 7 positions matching TRBD2. This CDR3 has 15 amino acids. CDR1 is SGDLS, CDR2 YYNGEE, per germline. Unmatched junction bases numbered 6, after V lost 1 base and J lost 4 bases. CDR3 sequence: CASSVYAGRADTQYF. The CDR3 bases are TGTGCCAGCAGCGTATACGCAGGGAGGGCAGATACGCAGTATTTT.

This rearrangement joins TRBV15 to TRBJ2-7; 10 positions match TRBD1. V lost 1 base and J lost 2; bases outside the gene matches: 2. Germline lookup yields CDR1 LNHNV and CDR2 YYDKDF (reference sequence). The CDR3 contains 15 residues. This CDR3 is CATSRGGQGAYEQYF. CDR3 nucleotides: TGTGCCACCAGCAGAGGAGGACAGGGGGCCTACGAGCAGTACTTC.

DNA of the CDR3: TGTGCCAGCAGCCATTTAGCGGGGGACCAGACCGGGGAGCTGTTTTTT. Protein product: CASSHLAGDQTGELFF. V and J are TRBV4-2 and TRBJ2-2; 9 bases are shared with TRBD2. The germline CDR1 and CDR2 sequences are LGHNA and YNFKEQ. The V segment lost 3 bases and the J segment 5 bases; nucleotides outside the gene matches: 7. There are 16 residues in the CDR3.

This clone was found a few times. The chain combines TRBV5-6 with TRBJ1-5; D call uncertain. The CDR3 has 13 amino acids. V was shortened by 0 bases and J by 4 bases, with 5 bases between the two germline ends. Germline CDR1 and CDR2: SGHDT and YYEEEE. This chain's CDR3 is CASSLGENQPQHF. In DNA form, the CDR3 reads TGTGCCAGCAGCTTGGGTGAGAATCAGCCCCAGCATTTT.

In its sample, this clone was seen once. V is TRBV29-1 and J is TRBJ1-2, with D unclear. V was trimmed by 7 bases and J by 4 bases, leaving 13 bases between them. The CDR3 loop spans 12 amino acids. Per the germline V gene, CDR1 is SQVTM and CDR2 is ANQGSEA. CDR3 DNA: TGCAGCGCTGAGTGGATGGTCTATGGCTACACCTTC. This gives the protein CSAEWMVYGYTF.

The CDR3 spells CSVERDNSADTQYF. The CDR3, as DNA: TGCAGCGTTGAACGGGACAACTCAGCAGATACGCAGTATTTT. This chain links TRBV29-1 with TRBJ2-3, with D perhaps TRBD1 (6 bases). Germline CDR1 and CDR2: SQVTM and ANQGSEA. V was clipped by 2 bases and J by 4 bases, with 13 bases between them. The CDR3 loop spans 14 amino acids.

This chain uses TRBV29-1 with TRBJ2-6; D is uncertain. V shed 3 bases and J shed 4 bases, with 7 bases lying between them. Germline V gene lookup returns CDR1 SQVTM and CDR2 ANQGSEA. There are 13 residues in the CDR3. Here the CDR3 reads CSVDLTGANVLTF. The CDR3 bases are TGCAGCGTTGACCTCACCGGGGCCAACGTCCTGACTTTC.

The CDR3: CSVGGPNTGELFF. The CDR3 DNA sequence: TGCAGCGTGGGAGGGCCGAACACCGGGGAGCTGTTTTTT. The genes are TRBV29-1 and TRBJ2-2; 7 nucleotides line up with TRBD2. V dropped 6 bases and J dropped 0; count of bases not matched to a gene: 1. The CDR3 has 13 amino acids. Germline V gives CDR1 SQVTM, CDR2 ANQGSEA.

CDR3 bases: TGTGCCAGCAGCTTAGCCGGGCTAGCGGGGCAAGAGACCCAGTACTTC. Amino acid sequence: CASSLAGLAGQETQYF. The chain carries TRBV7-8 and TRBJ2-5, with TRBD2 matching over 9 bases. Germline CDR1 SGHVS, CDR2 FQNEAQ. V was pared by 0 bases and J by 2 bases, with 4 bases of the junction left unmatched. This CDR3 region has 16 residues.

This clone was seen once. This chain joins TRBV12-5 and TRBJ1-2; D might be TRBD1 (5 bases). Trimming stripped 6 bases from V and 3 bases from J, with 11 bases between. The CDR3 loop spans 13 amino acids. Looked up from germline, CDR1 is LGHNT and CDR2 is FRNRAP. This CDR3 reads CASGRGSDYGYTF. The DNA of the CDR3 is TGTGCTAGTGGGCGGGGGAGTGACTATGGCTACACCTTC.

The CDR3 region has the DNA TGCGCCAGCAGCCAAGTCCAAACAGGGAATGAAAAACTGTTTTTT. Protein sequence: CASSQVQTGNEKLFF. V is TRBV4-1 and J is TRBJ1-4; TRBD1 might be the D (6 bases). Germline-derived CDR1 and CDR2 are MGHRA and YSYEKL. The CDR3 is made up of 15 amino acids. V was cut by 1 base and J by 5 bases, with 11 bases left in between.

This clone showed up just once. The chain employs TRBV4-1 and TRBJ2-2; 7 positions agree with TRBD2. The CDR3 length is 19 residues. Trimming removed 4 bases from V and 3 bases from J; junction bases left unmatched: 17. Germline V gene sequence: CDR1 MGHRA, CDR2 YSYEKL. For the CDR3, the DNA is TGCGCCAGCAGCCGCCGGGGAAGTAGCGGGTGGGAGGACACCGGGGAGCTGTTTTTT. Translating it yields CASSRRGSSGWEDTGELFF.

The V gene is TRBV29-1, the J gene TRBJ2-7; no clear D gene. V shed 5 bases and J shed 2 bases, with 13 bases lying between them. The CDR3 is 13 residues long. Looked up from germline, CDR1 is SQVTM and CDR2 is ANQGSEA. In nucleotides, the CDR3 is TGCAGCGTTTTTAGTACCTATGCCTACGAGCAGTACTTC. Encoded protein: CSVFSTYAYEQYF.

Only one count was recorded for this clone. The chain has TRBV15 and TRBJ2-5; maybe TRBD2 (5 bases). This CDR3 region has 13 residues. Trimming removed 3 bases from V and 5 bases from J, with 10 bases in between. The germline gives CDR1 LNHNV, CDR2 YYDKDF (reference sequence). CDR3 bases: TGTGCCACCAGCAGGGGAGACCGGGAGACCCAGTACTTC. This gives the protein CATSRGDRETQYF.